This entry lists 13 T cell receptor beta chains sequenced from one sample in a study of blood T cell repertoires in COVID-19. The repertoire was sequenced with immunoSEQ multiplex PCR; TCRdb's copy has only in-frame clones and lacks some. The table records about 230,000 clones, about nine tenths of them present only once. The sequenced sample consisted of peripheral blood. The source of these receptors is a woman in her sixties with acute or convalescent COVID-19.

This clone appeared once. The chain links TRBV4-2 to TRBJ2-6; TRBD1 agrees at 8 bases. V was pared by 2 bases and J by 2 bases, with 8 bases of the junction left unmatched. The CDR3 has 18 residues. Germline V gives CDR1 LGHNA, CDR2 YNFKEQ. As DNA, the CDR3 is TGTGCCAGCAGCCAAAATCAGGGGGCGGGCGCTGGGGCCAACGTCCTGACTTTC. Translated: CASSQNQGAGAGANVLTF.

The chain carries TRBV29-1 and TRBJ1-4; 11 bases align to TRBD1. The CDR3 is made up of 15 amino acids. Looked up from germline, CDR1 is SQVTM and CDR2 is ANQGSEA. The V and J ends lost 4 bases and 5 bases, in that order; junction bases with no gene match: 6. CDR3 residues: CSVARDRGGNEKLFF. CDR3 nucleotides: TGCAGCGTTGCCCGGGACAGGGGGGGCAATGAAAAACTGTTTTTT.

The chain's CDR3 is CASSDFTMNTIYF. DNA of the CDR3: TGTGCCAGTAGTGACTTTACGATGAACACCATATATTTT. This chain connects TRBV19 to TRBJ1-3; D is ambiguous. Germline CDR1 LNHDA, CDR2 SQIVND (reference sequence). The V gene lost 5 bases and the J gene lost 7 bases, with 12 bases spanning the gap. This CDR3 contains 13 residues.

The chain uses TRBV5-6 and TRBJ1-6; 11 nucleotides agree with TRBD1. In germline, CDR1 is SGHDT, CDR2 YYEEEE. This CDR3 spans 16 amino acids. The trim removed 3 bases at V and 7 bases at J, leaving 6 bases unmatched. Here the CDR3 reads CASSSLGQGANSPLHF. DNA of the CDR3: TGTGCCAGCAGCTCATTAGGACAGGGGGCGAATTCACCCCTCCACTTT.

This sequence joins TRBV6-6 and TRBJ2-5; D is possibly TRBD2 (5 bases). Germline-derived CDR1 and CDR2 are MNHNY and SVGAGI (reference sequence). The CDR3 has 11 residues. The V gene lost 7 bases and the J gene lost 4 bases, with 7 bases spanning the gap. CDR3 in DNA: TGTGCCAGCACAGGAGGAGAGACCCAGTACTTC. This gives the protein CASTGGETQYF.

V and J are TRBV27 and TRBJ1-1; D possibly corresponds to TRBD1 (5 bases). The CDR3 has 13 amino acids. Trimming left V 1 base short and J 5 bases short, with 8 bases between. Germline assignment: CDR1 MNHEY and CDR2 SMNVEV (reference sequence). CDR3 region: CASSLYGATEAFF. The CDR3 region has the DNA TGTGCCAGCAGTTTATATGGGGCGACTGAAGCTTTCTTT.

This chain links TRBV27 with TRBJ1-5; D unclear. The CDR3 spans 13 residues. Germline lookup yields CDR1 MNHEY and CDR2 SMNVEV (reference sequence). The germline V and J ends were trimmed by 2 bases and 5 bases, with 7 bases remaining between them. The CDR3 nucleotides read TGTGCCAGCAGTTTACGGAGAGATCAGCCCCAGCATTTT. This gives the protein CASSLRRDQPQHF.

The chain employs TRBV4-2 and TRBJ2-4; a weak D match, TRBD1 (6 bases). The germline V and J ends were trimmed by 4 bases and 0 bases, with 13 bases remaining between them. Germline CDR1 reads LGHNA; CDR2 reads YNFKEQ. The CDR3 loop spans 16 amino acids. This CDR3 is CASSPRQAIAKNIQYF. In DNA, the CDR3 is TGTGCCAGCAGCCCCCGACAGGCTATAGCCAAAAACATTCAGTACTTC.

Here the CDR3 DNA reads TGTGCCAGCAGTCTAGCGGGGGGCCGCACAGATACGCAGTATTTT. It codes for CASSLAGGRTDTQYF. This chain connects TRBV6-2 or TRBV6-3 to TRBJ2-3; 11 nucleotides line up with TRBD2. The V and J ends lost 5 bases and 1 base, in that order; junction bases with no gene match: 2. The CDR3 runs to 15 residues. Germline loops: CDR1 MNHEY, CDR2 SVGEGT.

On this clone itself: The sample has other DNA sequences that encode this CDR3 too. The genes are TRBV12-3 or TRBV12-4 and TRBJ1-5; weak D call: TRBD1 (6 bases). The CDR3 spans 13 residues. V was shortened by 6 bases and J by 7 bases, with 13 bases between the two germline ends. The CDR3 DNA sequence: TGTGCCAGCAGCCTAGGGGGTGGGCAGCCCCAGCATTTT. The encoded protein is CASSLGGGQPQHF.

CDR3 residues: CASSFQRGWTDTQYF. Here the CDR3 DNA reads TGTGCCAGCAGTTTCCAGCGGGGTTGGACAGATACGCAGTATTTT. V usage is TRBV28 and J usage is TRBJ2-3; 7 positions agree with TRBD2. From germline, CDR1 is MDHEN and CDR2 SYDVKM. After removal of 3 bases from V and 3 bases from J, the junction contained 6 bases not matched to a gene. This CDR3 region has 15 residues.

This chain uses TRBV2 with TRBJ1-1; possibly TRBD1 for D (6 bases). Trimming removed 6 bases from V and 0 bases from J, with 8 bases in between. CDR3 size: 13 residues. The germline V gene has CDR1 SNHLY and CDR2 FYNNEI. The CDR3 here is CASRRTVNTEAFF. The CDR3 coding sequence is TGTGCCAGCAGACGGACAGTGAACACTGAAGCTTTCTTT.

The V gene is TRBV4-3, the J gene TRBJ2-7; the D gene is possibly TRBD2 (5 bases). This CDR3 is built from 17 residues. Trimming shortened V by 5 bases and J by 0 bases, and 20 bases separated the two germline ends. Germline V gene sequence: CDR1 LGHNA, CDR2 YSLEER. The CDR3 DNA reads TGCGCCAGCAGCAGATTAAAGCCGAGGGAGAGCTCCTACGAGCAGTACTTC. As protein: CASSRLKPRESSYEQYF.